This paragraph reports one T cell receptor (beta chain). This clone was seen a handful of times. No cognate antigen has been identified for it. No clone much larger than this one lies a single base away; base qualities are absent. In Seattle, one collaborating source enrolled patients while the infection was active and tracked those patients longitudinally over the course of disease. Collaborating institutions collected whole blood in K2EDTA tubes following their own protocols. Collaborator samples were shipped for TCRbeta analysis as frozen whole blood, isolated PBMCs, or DNA extracted from either sample type. The immunoSEQ Assay, a bias-controlled multiplex PCR, was used to amplify TCRbeta CDR3 regions from genomic DNA. Regarding the original processing steps: Nucleated cell counts per sample were estimated from amplification of reference gene primers within the assay. To quantify the absolute abundance of each unique TCRbeta CDR3 rearrangement, sequence reads were collapsed and filtered. For each sample, productive Simpson clonality was calculated as the square root of Simpson's diversity index across productive rearrangements. In its TCRdb copy, this immuneACCESS table keeps in-frame sequences only and misses some clones. Where compared with another copy, unresolved V genes explain less than half of these, and the others have no known cause. V and J calls and clone size are as listed in that table; D and trimming were resolved from the DNA. The sample table lists 250,000 to 350,000 clones, roughly 86% of them with a count of one. The ten largest clones capture 11% of the sample.

This entry belongs to a study of blood T cell repertoires in COVID-19 (dated by TCRdb to 2018 to 2020). A note on the overall study: Collaborator samples came from the United States, Italy and Spain and covered acute and convalescent phases of COVID-19. The material from the prospective study consisted of cDNA or gDNA derived from T cells, B-cell-depleted T cells, or PBMCs. Subjects who had been exposed to COVID-19, were actively infected with it, or had recovered from it provided the deeply sampled blood TCRbeta repertoires that made up the dataset. The repertoires were made available in a free public database intended to serve as a resource for research on the immune response to SARS-CoV-2. The samples were drawn from the first 160 participants of the ongoing ImmuneRACE study and from some 1,300 subjects provided by 6 global collaborators. Nearly every sample came with metadata listing a de-identified subject ID, COVID-19 status, age in years and sex. Where HLA class I and class II types were available, the types were taken from metadata supplied by the sample provider, not from assay-based typing.

Beyond this particular receptor, the publication reports: The amount of clinical and demographic metadata varied by source and participant and was provided uncurated.

This TCR was recovered from a woman in her 30s with COVID-19, enrolled during active disease. The specimen was peripheral blood.

The CDR3 protein sequence reads: CSVSQGLEKLFF. The DNA reads as follows: TGCAGCGTGTCACAGGGGTTAGAAAAACTGTTTTTT. The sequence joins TRBV29-1 to TRBJ1-4; TRBD1 agrees with 7 junctional bases. For CDR1 and CDR2, the germline V gene lists SQVTM and ANQGSEA. Trimming leaves V shorter by 6 bases and J shorter by 8 bases, with the junction holding 6 bases beyond the gene matches. The CDR3 contains 12 residues, cysteine and phenylalanine counted. The DNA shown is the 36-base CDR3, in frame from base 1.